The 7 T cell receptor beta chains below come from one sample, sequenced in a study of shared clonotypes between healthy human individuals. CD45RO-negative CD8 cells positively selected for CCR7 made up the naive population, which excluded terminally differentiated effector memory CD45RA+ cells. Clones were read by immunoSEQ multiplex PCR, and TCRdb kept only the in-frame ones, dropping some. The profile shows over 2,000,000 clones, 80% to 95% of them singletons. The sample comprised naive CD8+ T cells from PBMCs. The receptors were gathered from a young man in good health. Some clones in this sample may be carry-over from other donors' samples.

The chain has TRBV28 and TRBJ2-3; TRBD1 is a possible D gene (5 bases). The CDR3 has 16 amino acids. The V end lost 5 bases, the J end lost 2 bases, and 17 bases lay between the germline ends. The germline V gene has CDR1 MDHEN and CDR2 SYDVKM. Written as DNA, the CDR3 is TGTGCCAGCAGTCCCCTTGAGGAAGGGGACACAGATACGCAGTATTTT. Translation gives CASSPLEEGDTDTQYF.

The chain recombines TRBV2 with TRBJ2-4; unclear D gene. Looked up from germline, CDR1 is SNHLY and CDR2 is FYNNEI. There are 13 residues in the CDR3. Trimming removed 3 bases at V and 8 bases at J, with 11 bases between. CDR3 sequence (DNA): TGTGCCAGCAGTGAGAGGTTGATTCACATTCAGTACTTC. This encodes CASSERLIHIQYF.

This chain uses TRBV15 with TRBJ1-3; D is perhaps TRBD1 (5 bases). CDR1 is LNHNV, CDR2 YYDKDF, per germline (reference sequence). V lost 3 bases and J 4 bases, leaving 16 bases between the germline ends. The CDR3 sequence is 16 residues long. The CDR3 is CATSRGTGTAGNTIYF. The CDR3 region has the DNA TGTGCCACCAGCAGGGGAACCGGGACCGCCGGAAACACCATATATTTT. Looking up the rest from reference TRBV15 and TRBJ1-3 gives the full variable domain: DAMVIQNPRYQVTQFGKPVTLSCSQTLNHNVMYWYQQKSSQAPKLLFHYYDKDFNNEADTPDNFQSRRPNTSFCFLDIRSPGLGDTAMYLCATSRGTGTAGNTIYFGEGSWLTVV.

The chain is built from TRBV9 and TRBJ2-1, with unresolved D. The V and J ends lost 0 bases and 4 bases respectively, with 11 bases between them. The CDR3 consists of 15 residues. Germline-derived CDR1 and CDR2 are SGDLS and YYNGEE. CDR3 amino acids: CASSVDSTTYNEQFF. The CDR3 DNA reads TGTGCCAGCAGCGTAGATAGTACCACTTACAATGAGCAGTTCTTC.

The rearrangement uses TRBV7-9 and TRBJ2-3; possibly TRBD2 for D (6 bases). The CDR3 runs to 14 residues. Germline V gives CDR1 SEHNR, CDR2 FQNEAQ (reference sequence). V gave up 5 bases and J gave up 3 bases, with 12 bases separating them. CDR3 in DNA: TGTGCCAGCAGCCACCCTGCGGGAACAGATACGCAGTATTTT. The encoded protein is CASSHPAGTDTQYF.

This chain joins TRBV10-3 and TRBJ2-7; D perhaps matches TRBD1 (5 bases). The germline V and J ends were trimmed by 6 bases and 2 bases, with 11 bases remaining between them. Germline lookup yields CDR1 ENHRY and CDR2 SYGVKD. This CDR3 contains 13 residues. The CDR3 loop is CAIRDIETYEQYF. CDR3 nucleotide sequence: TGTGCCATCAGGGACATAGAGACCTACGAGCAGTACTTC.

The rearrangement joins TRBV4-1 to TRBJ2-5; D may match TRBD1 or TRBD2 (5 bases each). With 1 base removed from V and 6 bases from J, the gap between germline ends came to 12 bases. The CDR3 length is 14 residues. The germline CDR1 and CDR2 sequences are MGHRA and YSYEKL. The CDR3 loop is CASSQVGAGKTQYF. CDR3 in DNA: TGCGCCAGCAGCCAAGTAGGGGCCGGGAAGACCCAGTACTTC.